This T cell receptor beta chain was observed in a study of blood T cell repertoires in COVID-19. Overall study: Sites across the United States, Italy and Spain contributed samples from acute and convalescent COVID-19.

As originally analysed: For nucleated cells, counts were estimated from reference gene primer amplification. Assay used: immunoSEQ multiplex PCR; TCRdb lists only in-frame clones, some missing. V, J and clone size were drawn from that table, and D and trimming were deduced from the DNA. The table has 100,000 to 150,000 clones, around 76% seen once. Sequencing used peripheral blood. The receptor was derived from a man aged 55 to 69 with acute or convalescent COVID-19.

CDR3 residues: CASSEQGAGTEAFF. Written as DNA, the CDR3 is TGTGCCAGCAGCGAACAGGGGGCGGGCACTGAAGCTTTCTTT. The V gene is TRBV14, the J gene TRBJ1-1, with 9 bases identical to TRBD1. This CDR3 is 14 amino acids long. V shed 5 bases and J 4 bases; nucleotides not matched to a gene: 5. Germline V CDR1 and CDR2: SGHDN, FVKESK.